This T cell receptor beta chain derives from a study of blood T cell repertoires in COVID-19. As for the study in general: Material from acute and convalescent COVID-19 was sourced from the United States, Italy and Spain. Sources were T cells, B-cell-depleted T cells, or PBMCs; the material itself was cDNA or gDNA.

Original processing notes: Counts of nucleated cells, estimated from reference gene primer amplification, were obtained. The assay was immunoSEQ multiplex PCR, and TCRdb's table has in-frame clones only and misses some. V and J calls and clone size are given by that table; D and trimming were obtained from the DNA. The sample contains some 180,000 clones, more than 75% of which appear only once. V gave up 6 bases and J gave up 2 bases, with 13 bases separating them. CDR3 size: 14 residues. Germline assignment: CDR1 MDHEN and CDR2 SYDVKM. V usage is TRBV28 and J usage is TRBJ1-1; a weak D match, TRBD1 (6 bases). The clonotype comes from a man aged 45-65 years who had recovered from COVID-19. The sample comprised peripheral blood. The DNA for the CDR3 is TGTGCCAGCAGCCGTCAGGGGCCAAACACTGAAGCTTTCTTT. Translated, it gives CASSRQGPNTEAFF.